The rows below give T cell receptor beta chains drawn from one sample of a study of lymphopenia after photon versus proton radiotherapy. Sequenced by immunoSEQ multiplex PCR; TCRdb stores in-frame clones only, minus some. The data hold under 75,000 clones, with 80% to 95% observed a single time. Here the sequenced sample was peripheral blood, taken from a patient treated with photon-based radiotherapy. These receptors were obtained from a woman aged 40 to 49 with cholangiocarcinoma. CDR3s include the opening cysteine and the closing phenylalanine or tryptophan. The D gene is left open where the match is weak. Rows may omit the clone size; those that give it use once, few, many or a size class.

size	length	D	V	J	CDR3	DNA
.	16	.	TRBV7-2	TRBJ1-5	CASSSHTGDTHQPQHF	TGTGCCAGCAGCTCTCACACGGGGGACACCCATCAGCCCCAGCATTTT
medium-sized	14	.	TRBV25-1	TRBJ2-5	CASSGGTAWETQYF	TGTGCCAGCAGTGGCGGAACTGCTTGGGAGACCCAGTACTTC
.	12	.	TRBV6-5	TRBJ2-5	CASSQGWETQYF	TGTGCCAGCAGTCAGGGGTGGGAGACCCAGTACTTC
.	14	.	TRBV5-4	TRBJ2-7	CASSAGPIGVEQYF	TGTGCCAGCAGCGCGGGACCGATTGGTGTCGAGCAGTACTTC
.	16	.	TRBV10-3	TRBJ1-1	CAISGAGALSRTEAFF	TGTGCCATCAGCGGGGCGGGGGCTTTAAGTAGGACTGAAGCTTTCTTT
.	13	.	TRBV2	TRBJ2-5	CASSGDSQETQYF	TGTGCCAGCAGTGGGGACTCTCAAGAGACCCAGTACTTC
.	16	TRBD2	TRBV5-1	TRBJ2-3	CASRFLDGGSTDTQYF	TGCGCCAGCAGATTCCTCGACGGGGGGAGTACAGATACGCAGTATTTT
.	16	.	TRBV29-1	TRBJ1-1	CSVGGTRGGMNTEAFF	TGCAGCGTTGGGGGAACCCGAGGGGGGATGAACACTGAAGCTTTCTTT
.	14	.	TRBV30	TRBJ1-5	CAWNPGHGNQPQHF	TGTGCCTGGAACCCGGGACACGGCAATCAGCCCCAGCATTTT
.	14	TRBD2	TRBV6-1	TRBJ2-7	CASSASGNSYEQYF	TGTGCCAGCAGTGCTAGCGGCAACTCCTACGAGCAGTACTTC
.	14	.	TRBV5-4	TRBJ2-1	CASGEETGRDEQFF	TGTGCCAGCGGCGAGGAAACAGGACGGGATGAGCAGTTCTTC
.	13	.	TRBV5-1	TRBJ2-2	CASTREATGELFF	TGCGCCAGCACTAGGGAAGCCACCGGGGAGCTGTTTTTT
.	14	.	TRBV25-1	TRBJ1-1	CASSSDNGDTEAFF	TGTGCCAGCAGTTCGGACAATGGGGACACTGAAGCTTTCTTT
.	14	TRBD1	TRBV2	TRBJ1-1	CASIPGQGGTEAFF	TGTGCCAGCATCCCGGGACAGGGCGGCACTGAAGCTTTCTTT
.	14	.	TRBV27	TRBJ1-2	CASSLRGGQEGYTF	TGTGCCAGCAGTTTACGGGGGGGCCAGGAGGGCTACACCTTC
.	16	TRBD1	TRBV27	TRBJ2-2	CASSLVGRGRYGELFF	TGTGCCAGCAGTTTAGTGGGCAGGGGGCGCTACGGGGAGCTGTTTTTT
.	14	.	TRBV5-6	TRBJ1-4	CASSPGLTREKLFF	TGTGCCAGCAGCCCCGGTCTCACGAGGGAAAAACTGTTTTTT
.	13	TRBD1	TRBV6-1	TRBJ2-5	CASSGTGSGTQYF	TGTGCCAGCAGCGGGACAGGGTCGGGGACCCAGTACTTC
.	14	.	TRBV5-1	TRBJ2-1	CASSLIRTSNEQFF	TGCGCCAGCAGCTTAATAAGGACTTCCAATGAGCAGTTCTTC
.	12	.	TRBV28	TRBJ2-3	CALGMGTDTQYF	TGTGCCCTGGGGATGGGCACAGATACGCAGTATTTT
.	16	.	TRBV4-3	TRBJ1-1	CASSLGGPKWNTEAFF	TGCGCCAGCAGCCTCGGGGGACCCAAGTGGAACACTGAAGCTTTCTTT
.	12	.	TRBV7-2	TRBJ2-7	CASSWGFYEQYF	TGTGCCAGCAGCTGGGGCTTCTACGAGCAGTACTTC
.	16	.	TRBV9	TRBJ1-1	CASSGARGGGNTEAFF	TGTGCCAGCAGCGGAGCGCGGGGAGGGGGGAACACTGAAGCTTTCTTT
.	12	.	TRBV4-2	TRBJ2-3	CATRGQRDTQYF	TGTGCCACCAGAGGACAAAGGGATACGCAGTATTTT
.	14	TRBD2	TRBV4-2	TRBJ2-1	CASSQEEREWLRFF	TGTGCCAGCAGCCAAGAGGAGCGGGAGTGGTTGCGGTTCTTC
.	12	TRBD1	TRBV28	TRBJ1-2	CASRGTGYGYTF	TGTGCCAGCCGCGGGACAGGCTATGGCTACACCTTC
.	13	.	TRBV29-1	TRBJ1-3	CSVEDRGGNTIYF	TGCAGCGTTGAAGATCGAGGCGGAAACACCATATATTTT
.	14	.	TRBV5-1	TRBJ2-3	CASSYAQGTDTQYF	TGCGCCAGCAGCTACGCCCAGGGTACAGATACGCAGTATTTT
.	14	.	TRBV4-1	TRBJ1-4	CASSQDRRGEKLFF	TGCGCCAGCAGCCAAGACCGGAGGGGTGAAAAACTGTTTTTT
.	11	.	TRBV7-9	TRBJ2-7	CASSPSYEQYF	TGTGCCAGCAGCCCATCCTACGAGCAGTACTTC
.	15	TRBD1	TRBV9	TRBJ1-2	CASSATGTGVRGYTF	TGTGCCAGCAGCGCTACCGGGACAGGGGTACGAGGCTACACCTTC
.	11	.	TRBV7-4	TRBJ2-3	CASSSDGTQYF	TGTGCCAGCAGCTCGGACGGGACGCAGTATTTT
.	14	.	TRBV5-1	TRBJ2-7	CASSLVAGSYEQYF	TGCGCCAGCAGCTTGGTCGCAGGCTCCTACGAGCAGTACTTC
.	17	TRBD1	TRBV27	TRBJ2-1	CASSARVGTGSYNEQFF	TGTGCCAGCAGTGCAAGGGTGGGGACAGGGTCCTACAATGAGCAGTTCTTC
.	13	.	TRBV5-8	TRBJ1-2	CASSLDTDYGYTF	TGTGCCAGCAGCTTGGACACAGACTATGGCTACACCTTC
.	15	.	TRBV6-1	TRBJ1-5	CASRMDRTPHQPQHF	TGTGCCAGCAGAATGGACCGAACTCCCCACCAGCCCCAGCATTTT
.	15	TRBD2	TRBV30	TRBJ2-2	CAWEGLAGSTGELFF	TGTGCCTGGGAGGGACTAGCGGGGAGTACCGGGGAGCTGTTTTTT
.	15	.	TRBV30	TRBJ1-6	CAWNGGRAYNSPLHF	TGTGCCTGGAATGGAGGGCGCGCCTATAATTCACCCCTCCACTTT
.	21	TRBD2	TRBV28	TRBJ2-1	CASSFSLAGVSASGSYNEQFF	TGTGCCAGCAGTTTTTCTCTAGCGGGAGTTAGCGCGTCTGGCTCCTACAATGAGCAGTTCTTC
.	14	.	TRBV14	TRBJ2-7	CASSQDGRNYEQYF	TGTGCCAGCAGCCAAGACGGGCGGAACTACGAGCAGTACTTC
.	14	.	TRBV7-2	TRBJ1-6	CASSLGQRDPPLHF	TGTGCCAGCAGCTTAGGACAGCGTGATCCACCCCTCCACTTT